This T cell receptor (beta chain) appears in the sequencing data of a study of blood T cell repertoires in COVID-19 (dated by TCRdb to 2020 to 2021). Background on the whole study: Collaborator samples came from the United States, Italy and Spain and covered acute and convalescent phases of COVID-19. The prospective study material was composed of cDNA or gDNA derived from T cells, B-cell-depleted T cells, or PBMCs. Deeply sampled blood TCRbeta repertoires from subjects exposed to, actively infected with, or recovered from COVID-19 were included in the dataset. The repertoires were released in a freely available public database meant as a resource for research on the immune response to SARS-CoV-2. The samples were drawn from two sources: the first 160 participants of the ongoing ImmuneRACE study, and fewer than 1,500 subjects contributed by 6 global collaborators. Sample metadata almost always included a de-identified subject ID, COVID-19 status, age in years and sex. Where HLA class I and class II types were available, the types were taken from metadata supplied by the sample provider, not from assay-based typing.

Participants in the prospective study were enrolled through a virtual design, were aged about 18 to 100 years, and lived in approximately 25 United States geographic areas. Cohort assignment in the prospective study relied on participant-reported clinical history from a screening survey and a study questionnaire. Mobile phlebotomists in the prospective study collected whole blood, serum and a nasopharyngeal or oropharyngeal swab from every participant. Prospective study participants could optionally give additional blood draws and questionnaires over a roughly two-month period. Before DNA extraction, blood samples from the prospective study were shipped at room temperature or frozen. The CDR3 covers 17 residues, taking in both the cysteine and the phenylalanine. The sequence is cut down to CDR3 DNA, 51 bases in frame from base 1. V and J lose 4 bases and 0 bases, and a span of 17 bases separates them. The germline V gene sets CDR1 to SNHLY and CDR2 to FYNNEI.

Findings and caveats that apply to the study as a whole: Clinical and demographic metadata were provided uncurated, with the amount varying by source and participant.

TCRbeta CDR3 regions were amplified from genomic DNA by means of the immunoSEQ Assay, a bias-controlled multiplex PCR. As for the authors' bioinformatics: The number of nucleated cells in each sample was estimated from the amplification of reference gene primers within the assay. To quantify the absolute abundance of each unique TCRbeta CDR3 rearrangement, sequence reads were collapsed and filtered. For each sample, productive Simpson clonality was calculated by taking the square root of Simpson's diversity index across productive rearrangements. What TCRdb holds here is the immuneACCESS table cut down to in-frame rearrangements. Part of the clones is not present; checked against another copy, under half of the missing clones reflect an unresolved V gene, and the others are unexplained. V, J and clone size are taken as reported in that table, and D and trimming were inferred from the DNA itself. Present in this sample are over 110,000 clones, approximately 88% of which were seen just once. The ten largest make up under 7% of the sample.

On this clone: There is no known antigen for this receptor. Within one base of it there is no much larger clone, and no base qualities were kept.

The sequence is built from TRBV2 and TRBJ2-3, with the D gene call left open. Material: PBMCs or T cells enriched from blood (not recorded which). The receptor was derived from a middle-aged man with acute COVID-19. The CDR3: CASSASVTRPSTDTQYF. The nucleotide sequence reads TGTGCCAGCAGTGCAAGCGTAACTCGTCCTAGCACAGATACGCAGTATTTT.